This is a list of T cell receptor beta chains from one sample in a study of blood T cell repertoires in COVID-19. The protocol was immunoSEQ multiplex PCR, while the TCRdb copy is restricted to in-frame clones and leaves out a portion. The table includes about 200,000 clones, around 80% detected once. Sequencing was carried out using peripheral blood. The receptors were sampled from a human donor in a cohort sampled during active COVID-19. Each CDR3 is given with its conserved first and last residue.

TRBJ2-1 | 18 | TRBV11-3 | CASSLDLIGLAGVDEQFF
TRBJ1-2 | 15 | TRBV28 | CASVQGQGVSYGHTF
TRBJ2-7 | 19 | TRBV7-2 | CASSLGFRSGGTRTYEQYF
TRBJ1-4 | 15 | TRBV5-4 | CASTYGGGTYEKLFF
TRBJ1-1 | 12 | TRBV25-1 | CASSPGRTEAFF
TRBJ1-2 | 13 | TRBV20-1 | CSASDDRAGGYTF
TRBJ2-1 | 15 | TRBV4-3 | CASSQETPGYNEQFF
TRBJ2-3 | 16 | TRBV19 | CASGRGTSGGANTQYF
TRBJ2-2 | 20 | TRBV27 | CASSLYSRPSGRVNTGELFF
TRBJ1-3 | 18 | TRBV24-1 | CATSDHSGTGNSGNTIYF
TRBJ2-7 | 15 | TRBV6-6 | CASSYSNPAGYEQYF
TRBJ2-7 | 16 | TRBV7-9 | CASSFSPDRVNYEQYF
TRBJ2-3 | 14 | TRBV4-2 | CATSSAGQGDTQYF
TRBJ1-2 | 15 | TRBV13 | CASSLVAGGSYGYTF
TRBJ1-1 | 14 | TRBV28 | CASSLLRGETEAFF
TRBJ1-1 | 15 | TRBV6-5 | CASSRQGRGNTEAFF
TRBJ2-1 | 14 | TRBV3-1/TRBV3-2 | CASSSGEKYNEQFF
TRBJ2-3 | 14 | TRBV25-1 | CASSDDRNTDTQYF
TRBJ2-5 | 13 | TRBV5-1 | CASSPGYQETQYF
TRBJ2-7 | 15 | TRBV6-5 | CASSYSTGGAYEQYF
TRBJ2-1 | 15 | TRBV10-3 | CAISESSGGAHEQFF
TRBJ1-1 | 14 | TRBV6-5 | CASTLGAGVPEAFF
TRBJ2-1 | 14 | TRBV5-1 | CASSVSGTFYEQFF
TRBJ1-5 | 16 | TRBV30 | CAWSVRKTGWHQPQHF
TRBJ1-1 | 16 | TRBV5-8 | CASSHTYGTGVTEAFF
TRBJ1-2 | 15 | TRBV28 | CASSLGGGPPHGYTF
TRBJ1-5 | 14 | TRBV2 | CASNDRGLEKPQHF
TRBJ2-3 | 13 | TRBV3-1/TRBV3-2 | CASRRGSTDTQYF
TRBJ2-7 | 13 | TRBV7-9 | CASSAGTGGLQYF
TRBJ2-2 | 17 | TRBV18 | CASSPSNGGGHTGELFF